The clone carrying this TCR beta chain was picked up a small number of times. Its antigen is undetermined. Researchers used 5'RACE with constant-segment primers to make TCR alpha and TCR beta cDNA libraries that carry sample barcodes and UMIs. In TCRdb, the 5' RACE reads were re-called with MiXCR into one record per CDR3 protein. In the table there are under 450,000 distinct CDR3 sequences, about 22% of which are singletons. The data were taken from a study of T-cell memory formation after mild COVID-19. In the study overall: Among the donors, TCR clusters were largely specific to each donor.

Whole-study findings and limits: While clones contracting from day 15 to 85 were balanced between CD4 and CD8, later expanders leaned CD4+. The study detected some responding clones in pre-infection memory, suggesting cross-reactive memory joined.

Germline CDR1 MGHDK, CDR2 SYGVNS. The CDR3 spans 12 residues. With 7 bases clipped from V and 9 bases from J, the junction kept 9 bases outside the gene matches. The sequence came from an adult woman who had mild COVID-19 (a few samples of this study predate the infection). Cell type and time point are not known. The V and J genes are TRBV25-1 and TRBJ2-7, with 7 bases fitting TRBD2. Sequenced material: PBMCs or a T cell subset sorted from them (not recorded which). CDR3 nucleotide sequence: TGTGCCAGCACCCAAGGGGCGGGAGCGCAGTACTTC. Protein sequence: CASTQGAGAQYF.